This T cell receptor beta chain stems from a study of CD8 T cells in Susac syndrome. Random-hexamer reverse transcription was applied to roughly 0.5 to 1 ug RNA. TCRdb itself ran the immunoSEQ multiplex PCR reads through MiXCR, one entry per CDR3 protein. The profile shows about 190,000 distinct CDR3 sequences, roughly 94% of them singletons. Between the trimmed V and J ends, which lost 4 bases and 7 bases, there was a span of 18 bases. This CDR3 is built from 14 residues. CDR1 SGHRS and CDR2 YFSETQ come from the germline V gene. This clonotype was recorded once. The receptor was isolated from a human donor in good health. The V call is TRBV5-1, the J call TRBJ2-7, with D tentatively TRBD2 (6 bases). Sequencing was carried out using CD4+ T cells from PBMCs. This CDR3 is CASSILGTSGEQYF. The CDR3 DNA sequence: TGCGCCAGCAGCATCCTCGGGACTTCGGGGGAGCAGTACTTC.